The source of this T cell receptor (beta chain) is a study of cytomegalovirus exposure and HLA in healthy donors. About the research overall: In terms of ancestry, the Caucasian-associated cluster contained roughly 81% of the roughly 360 genotyped donors. General study findings and limits: Researchers reported from a later analysis that most CMV-associated TCR beta chains appeared HLA-restricted. Researchers counted 164 TCR beta chains as cytomegalovirus-associated. Reports indicated that the classifier achieved high specificity and sensitivity in diagnosing cytomegalovirus status.

Vbeta (60) and Jbeta (13) primers were used in the PCR. Method: immunoSEQ multiplex PCR; TCRdb's copy keeps in-frame clones and lacks some. The sample shows about 150,000 clones, 65% to 80% of them seen only once. The CDR3 is made up of 15 amino acids. Germline V gives CDR1 SGHDT, CDR2 YYEEEE. The ends were cut back, 3 bases at V and 3 bases at J, with 16 bases in the middle. About this clone itself: The antigen remains unidentified.

This clonotype originated in a woman between 40 and 50 years old in good health and CMV-seronegative. The chain couples TRBV5-6 to TRBJ2-7, with a possible D match to TRBD2 (5 bases). The sample taken for sequencing was PBMCs. The CDR3, as DNA: TGTGCCAGCAGCTCTCCCGGGGAAAAATTCTACGAGCAGTACTTC. This gives the protein CASSSPGEKFYEQYF.